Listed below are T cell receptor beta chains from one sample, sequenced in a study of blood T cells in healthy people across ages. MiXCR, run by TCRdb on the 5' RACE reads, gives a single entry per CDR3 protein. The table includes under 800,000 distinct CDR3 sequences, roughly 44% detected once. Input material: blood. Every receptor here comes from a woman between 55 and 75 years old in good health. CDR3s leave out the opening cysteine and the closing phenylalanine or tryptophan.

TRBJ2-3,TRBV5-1,ASSSGTSGMSDTQY
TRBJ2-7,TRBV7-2,ASSKGQGAPGEQY
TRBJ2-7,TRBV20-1,SSQGSGGPLYEQY
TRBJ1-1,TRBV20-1,SARPPDRGTSEAF
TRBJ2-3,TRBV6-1,ASSGQGHTQY
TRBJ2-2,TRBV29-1,SVARGGNTGELF
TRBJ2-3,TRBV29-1,SVDFGDADTQY
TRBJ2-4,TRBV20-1,SASGGAIRNIQY
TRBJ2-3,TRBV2,ASSVQGDTDTQY
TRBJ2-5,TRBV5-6,ASSGGTIEETQY
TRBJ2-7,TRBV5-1,ASSLSTDSYNEQY
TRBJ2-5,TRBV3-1,ASSQEAPTSVYRYNEQY
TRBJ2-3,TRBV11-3,ASSKKWRDTQY
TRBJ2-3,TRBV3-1,ASSHVQGGQQY
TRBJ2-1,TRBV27,ASSSPPAGAINEQF
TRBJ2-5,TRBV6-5,ASSYMSGGLQVEETQY
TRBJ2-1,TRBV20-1,SANRPGTGYNEQL
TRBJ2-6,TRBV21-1,ASSKRQGQSSGANVLT
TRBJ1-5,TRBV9,ASSRRGRGDQPQH
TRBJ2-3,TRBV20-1,SARPYGPSTDTQY